This is a list of T cell receptor beta chains from one sample in a study of technical replicates of blood from a handful of donors. TCRdb's table, derived via immunoSEQ multiplex PCR, lists solely in-frame clones and lacks some. The data show 62,000 or so clones, around nine tenths seen once. Sequenced input: PBMCs. Receptor source: a human donor in good health. Some clones in this sample may be carry-over from other donors' samples. CDR3s include the opening cysteine and the closing phenylalanine or tryptophan. Fields, in order: D gene, clone size, J gene, V gene, CDR3 DNA, CDR3 protein. D genes are given only for firm matches. Clone size is stated in some rows and not others, as once, few, many or a class when expanded.

D: NA; size: NA; J: TRBJ2-1; V: TRBV9; DNA: TGTGCCAGCAGCGTAGAAGGTAGTACGGGTGAGCAGTTCTTC; CDR3: CASSVEGSTGEQFF
D: TRBD1; size: NA; J: TRBJ2-5; V: TRBV18; DNA: TGTGCCAGCTCCCTAGGGGGCAACCAAGAGACCCAGTACTTC; CDR3: CASSLGGNQETQYF
D: NA; size: NA; J: TRBJ2-1; V: TRBV11-1; DNA: TGTGCCAGCAGCTACCGGGACTGGGGGGTTAATGAGCAGTTCTTC; CDR3: CASSYRDWGVNEQFF
D: NA; size: once; J: TRBJ1-3; V: TRBV9; DNA: TGTGCCAGCAGCCCCCAGGGGAACACCATATATTTT; CDR3: CASSPQGNTIYF
D: TRBD1; size: NA; J: TRBJ1-4; V: TRBV4-3; DNA: TGCGCCAGCAGCCAACCGGACAGGCGGGGTGGAAAACTGTTTTTT; CDR3: CASSQPDRRGGKLFF
D: NA; size: NA; J: TRBJ2-4; V: TRBV2; DNA: TGTGCCAGCAGGCCGGGTCTCGGTATCTCCAACATTCAGTACTTC; CDR3: CASRPGLGISNIQYF
D: TRBD2; size: NA; J: TRBJ2-4; V: TRBV6-4; DNA: TGTGCCAGCAGTGCTGTAGCGGGGGCACACTACGTTCAGTACTTC; CDR3: CASSAVAGAHYVQYF
D: NA; size: once; J: TRBJ1-4; V: TRBV4-1; DNA: TGCGCCAGCAGCCCGAGGATCCTTGCTGAAAAACTGTTTTTT; CDR3: CASSPRILAEKLFF
D: TRBD2; size: NA; J: TRBJ2-7; V: TRBV9; DNA: TGTGCCAGCAGCGCCAGCGGGAGTCCCTACGAGCAGTACTTC; CDR3: CASSASGSPYEQYF
D: NA; size: NA; J: TRBJ1-5; V: TRBV10-3; DNA: TGTGCCATCAGTGAAGGGACACCCAATCAGCCCCAGCATTTT; CDR3: CAISEGTPNQPQHF
D: NA; size: NA; J: TRBJ1-5; V: TRBV19; DNA: TGTGCCAGTAGTATTCTAGGCGGGGCTAGCAATCAGCCCCAGCATTTT; CDR3: CASSILGGASNQPQHF
D: TRBD1; size: NA; J: TRBJ2-3; V: TRBV9; DNA: TGTGCCAGCAGCGTAGTATCAGGGGGCGGATACACAGATACGCAGTATTTT; CDR3: CASSVVSGGGYTDTQYF
D: TRBD2; size: NA; J: TRBJ2-3; V: TRBV4-3; DNA: TGCGCCAGCAGCCCCCGCGGAGCGGGGTCAGATACGCAGTATTTT; CDR3: CASSPRGAGSDTQYF
D: TRBD1; size: NA; J: TRBJ2-7; V: TRBV7-2; DNA: TGTGCCAGCAGCTTAGGCCGGACAGGGGAGAAGGAGCAGTACTTC; CDR3: CASSLGRTGEKEQYF
D: TRBD2; size: NA; J: TRBJ2-1; V: TRBV19; DNA: TGTGCCAGTATGCGGACTAGCGGGAGACTCTACAATGAGCAGTTCTTC; CDR3: CASMRTSGRLYNEQFF
D: TRBD1; size: once; J: TRBJ2-7; V: TRBV29-1; DNA: TGCAGCGTCTACAGGGGTTCTTCCTACGAGCAGTACTTC; CDR3: CSVYRGSSYEQYF
D: TRBD1; size: NA; J: TRBJ1-6; V: TRBV27; DNA: TGTGCCAGCAGTCCGGAACAGGGGGCTTATTCACCCCTCCACTTT; CDR3: CASSPEQGAYSPLHF
D: NA; size: NA; J: TRBJ1-4; V: TRBV5-1; DNA: TGCGCCAGCAGCTTGCAGGGACAAGCTAATGAAAAACTGTTTTTT; CDR3: CASSLQGQANEKLFF
D: NA; size: NA; J: TRBJ2-7; V: TRBV20-1; DNA: TGCAGTGCTAGGGGCGGGGCCGAGCAGTACTTC; CDR3: CSARGGAEQYF
D: TRBD1; size: NA; J: TRBJ1-3; V: TRBV7-9; DNA: TGTGCCAGCAGCTTACACAGGGGAAATGCTGGAAACACCATATATTTT; CDR3: CASSLHRGNAGNTIYF
D: NA; size: NA; J: TRBJ1-1; V: TRBV14; DNA: TGTGCCAGCAGCTCGGGACAGAACACTGAAGCTTTCTTT; CDR3: CASSSGQNTEAFF
D: NA; size: NA; J: TRBJ1-2; V: TRBV6-1; DNA: NA; CDR3: CASILERALGYTF